This T cell receptor (beta chain) was sequenced for a study of Graves' ophthalmopathy and Graves' hyperthyroidism. Study-wide background: Sampling took place at initial diagnosis, with peripheral blood obtained before any treatment. Study results and caveats: Blood repertoires reportedly contained most expanded thyroid clonotypes above 0.001 frequency. Using a 13-signature model, the authors split ophthalmopathy from stable hyperthyroidism, with 85% to 90% sensitivity and about 80% specificity.

This clonotype was seen repeatedly, ten times or more. The antigen remains unidentified. Amplification targeted the TCR beta CDR3 regions, with RNA transcripts as the source material. Second-round multiplex PCR came after first-round RT-PCR with HTBI primers. TCRdb independently ran MiXCR on the multiplex PCR reads; one entry per CDR3 protein. The sample has 300,000 to 400,000 distinct CDR3 sequences, 15% to 20% seen once. Fresh peripheral blood (10 ml) yielded the PBMCs. The V and J ends lost 0 bases and 2 bases, in that order; junction bases with no gene match: 7. The CDR3 consists of 16 residues. CDR1 and CDR2 from the germline V gene are LGHNA and YNFKEQ.

The TCR originated in an adult man with Graves' ophthalmopathy. Sequences were obtained from peripheral blood. This chain connects TRBV4-2 to TRBJ2-7; TRBD2 agrees at 7 bases. This CDR3 reads CASSQDLGGTTYEQYF. The CDR3 DNA reads TGTGCCAGCAGCCAAGATCTGGGAGGGACTACCTACGAGCAGTACTTC.